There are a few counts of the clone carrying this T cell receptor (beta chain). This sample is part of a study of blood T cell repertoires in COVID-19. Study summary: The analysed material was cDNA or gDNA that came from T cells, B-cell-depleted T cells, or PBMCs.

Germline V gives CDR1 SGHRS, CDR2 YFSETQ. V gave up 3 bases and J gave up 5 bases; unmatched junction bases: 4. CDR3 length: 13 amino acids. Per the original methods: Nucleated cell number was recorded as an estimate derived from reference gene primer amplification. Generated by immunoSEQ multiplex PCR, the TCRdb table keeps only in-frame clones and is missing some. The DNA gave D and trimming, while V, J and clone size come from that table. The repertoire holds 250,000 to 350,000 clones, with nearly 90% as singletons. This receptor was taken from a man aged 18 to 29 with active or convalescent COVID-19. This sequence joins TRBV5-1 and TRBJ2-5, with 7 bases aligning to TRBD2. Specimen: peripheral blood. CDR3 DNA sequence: TGCGCCAGCAGCTCGGGGCGGGGGGAGACCCAGTACTTC. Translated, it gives CASSSGRGETQYF. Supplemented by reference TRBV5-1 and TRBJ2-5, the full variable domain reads KAGVTQTPRYLIKTRGQQVTLSCSPISGHRSVSWYQQTPGQGLQFLFEYFSETQRNKGNFPGRFSGRQFSNSRSEMNVSTLELGDSALYLCASSSGRGETQYFGPGTRLLVL.